Sequencing of this T cell receptor beta chain was carried out in a study of shared clonotypes between healthy human individuals. Study context: CD4 naive and memory got three plates each, CD8 naive two, CD8 memory one.

The germline gives CDR1 SGHRS, CDR2 YFSETQ. V was trimmed by 4 bases and J by 5 bases, leaving 12 bases between them. CDR3 length: 14 residues. Several immunoSEQ plates held equal portions of the genomic DNA taken from each subset. The method was immunoSEQ multiplex PCR; TCRdb's version includes in-frame clones alone and lacks a portion of them. Of over a million clones in the sample, just under 99% were seen once. The V gene is TRBV5-1, the J gene TRBJ1-4, with D unresolved. The receptor's source is a man aged 30 to 45 in good health. The specimen sequenced was naive CD4+ T cells sorted from blood. Subset of the sample: CD45RA+ positively selected. The CDR3 is CASSRELANEKLFF. The CDR3 DNA reads as TGCGCCAGCAGCCGGGAGCTGGCGAATGAAAAACTGTTTTTT.